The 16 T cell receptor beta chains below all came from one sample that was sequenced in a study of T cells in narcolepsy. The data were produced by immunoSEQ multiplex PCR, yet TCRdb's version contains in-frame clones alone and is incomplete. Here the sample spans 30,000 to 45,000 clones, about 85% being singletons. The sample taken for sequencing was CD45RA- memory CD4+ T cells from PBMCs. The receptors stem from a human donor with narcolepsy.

CDR3 protein: CASSTGQMGNQPQHF. Here the CDR3 DNA reads TGTGCCAGTAGTACCGGACAGATGGGCAATCAGCCCCAGCATTTT. The rearrangement links TRBV19 to TRBJ1-5, with a possible D match to TRBD1 (6 bases). Trimming pared 4 bases from V and 2 bases from J, leaving 12 bases between. Germline V CDR1 and CDR2: LNHDA, SQIVND (reference sequence). The CDR3 runs 15 residues.

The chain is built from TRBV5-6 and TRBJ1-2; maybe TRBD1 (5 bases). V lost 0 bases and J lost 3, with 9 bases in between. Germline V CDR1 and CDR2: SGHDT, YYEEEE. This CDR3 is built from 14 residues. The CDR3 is CASSLVDRDYGYTF. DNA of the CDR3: TGTGCCAGCAGCTTGGTAGACAGAGACTATGGCTACACCTTC.

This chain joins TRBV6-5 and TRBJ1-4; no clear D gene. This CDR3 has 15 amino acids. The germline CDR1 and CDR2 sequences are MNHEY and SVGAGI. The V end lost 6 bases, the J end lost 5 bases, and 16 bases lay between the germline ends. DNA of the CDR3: TGTGCCAGCAGACTGAGGGTGGGCGGGAATGAAAAACTGTTTTTT. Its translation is CASRLRVGGNEKLFF.

CDR3 region: CASSAALSSRETQYF. CDR3 DNA: TGTGCCAGCAGCGCTGCTCTAAGTTCTCGAGAGACCCAGTACTTC. The gene calls are TRBV9 and TRBJ2-5; the D is unclear. Trimming cost V 3 bases and J 4 bases, with 16 bases left between them. This CDR3 spans 15 amino acids. The germline V gene encodes CDR1 SGDLS and CDR2 YYNGEE.

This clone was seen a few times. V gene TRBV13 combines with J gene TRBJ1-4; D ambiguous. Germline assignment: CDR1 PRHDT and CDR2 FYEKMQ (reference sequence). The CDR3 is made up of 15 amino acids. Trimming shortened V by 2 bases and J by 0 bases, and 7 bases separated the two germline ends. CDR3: CASSLRATTNEKLFF. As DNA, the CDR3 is TGTGCCAGCAGCTTACGAGCAACAACTAATGAAAAACTGTTTTTT.

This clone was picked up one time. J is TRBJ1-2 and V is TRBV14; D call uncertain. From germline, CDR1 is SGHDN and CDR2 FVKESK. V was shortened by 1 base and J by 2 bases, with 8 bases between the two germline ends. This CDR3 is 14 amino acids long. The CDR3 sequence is CASSQGSINYGYTF. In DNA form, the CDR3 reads TGTGCCAGCAGCCAAGGCAGCATAAACTATGGCTACACCTTC.

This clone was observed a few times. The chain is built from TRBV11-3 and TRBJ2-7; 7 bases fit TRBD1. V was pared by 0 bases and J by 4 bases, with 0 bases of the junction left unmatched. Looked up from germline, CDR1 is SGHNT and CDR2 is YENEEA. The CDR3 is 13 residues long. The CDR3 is CASSLDRGYEQYF. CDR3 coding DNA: TGTGCCAGCAGCTTAGACAGGGGGTACGAGCAGTACTTC.

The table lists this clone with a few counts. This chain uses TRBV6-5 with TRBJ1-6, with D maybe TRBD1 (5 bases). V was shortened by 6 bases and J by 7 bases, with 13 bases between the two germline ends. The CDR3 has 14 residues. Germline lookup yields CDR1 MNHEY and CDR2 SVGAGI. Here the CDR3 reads CASSWDAQNSPLHF. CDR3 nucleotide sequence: TGTGCCAGCAGCTGGGACGCCCAAAATTCACCCCTCCACTTT.

The CDR3, as DNA: TGTGCCAGCAGCTCGGACACCTCTGGAAACACCATATATTTT. Amino acids: CASSSDTSGNTIYF. The chain couples TRBV6-5 to TRBJ1-3, with a possible D match to TRBD1 (5 bases). Between the trimmed V and J ends, which lost 6 bases and 0 bases, there was a span of 9 bases. The length of the CDR3 is 14 residues. CDR1 is MNHEY and CDR2 is SVGAGI in the germline V gene.

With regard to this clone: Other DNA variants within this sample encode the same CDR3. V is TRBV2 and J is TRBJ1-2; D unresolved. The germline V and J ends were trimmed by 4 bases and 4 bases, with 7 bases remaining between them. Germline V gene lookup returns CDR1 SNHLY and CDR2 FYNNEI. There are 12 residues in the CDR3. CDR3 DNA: TGTGCCAGCAGTGGAAGGGTCTATGGCTACACCTTC. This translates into CASSGRVYGYTF.

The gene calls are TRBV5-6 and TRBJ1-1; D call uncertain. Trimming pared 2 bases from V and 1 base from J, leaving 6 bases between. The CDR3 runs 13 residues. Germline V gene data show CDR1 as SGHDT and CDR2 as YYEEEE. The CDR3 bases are TGTGCCAGCAGCTTAATCGGGAACACTGAAGCTTTCTTT. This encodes CASSLIGNTEAFF.

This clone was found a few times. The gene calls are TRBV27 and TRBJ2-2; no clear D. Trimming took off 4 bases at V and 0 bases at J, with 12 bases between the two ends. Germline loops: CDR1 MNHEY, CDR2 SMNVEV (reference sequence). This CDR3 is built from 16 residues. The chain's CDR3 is CASSSDPPTNTGELFF. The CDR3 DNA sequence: TGTGCCAGCAGTTCGGATCCTCCGACGAACACCGGGGAGCTGTTTTTT.

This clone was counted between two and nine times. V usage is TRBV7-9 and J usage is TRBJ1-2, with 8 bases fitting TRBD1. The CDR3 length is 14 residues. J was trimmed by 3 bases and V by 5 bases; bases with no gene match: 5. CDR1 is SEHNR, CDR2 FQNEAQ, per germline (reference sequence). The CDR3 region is CASSPRQGHYGYTF. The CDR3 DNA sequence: TGTGCCAGCAGCCCGAGACAGGGGCACTATGGCTACACCTTC.

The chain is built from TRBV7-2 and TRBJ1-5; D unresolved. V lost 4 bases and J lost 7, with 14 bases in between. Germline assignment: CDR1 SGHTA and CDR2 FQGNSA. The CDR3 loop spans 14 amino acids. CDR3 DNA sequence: TGTGCCAGCAGCTCCCCCCGCGGGGAACAGCCCCAGCATTTT. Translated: CASSSPRGEQPQHF.

DNA of the CDR3: TGCAGCGTTTACAGGGGGCGGGAGACCCAGTACTTC. Protein sequence: CSVYRGRETQYF. V usage is TRBV29-1 and J usage is TRBJ2-5, with TRBD1 matching over 9 bases. The ends lost 5 bases at V and 5 bases at J; junction bases unmatched: 3. CDR3 length equals 12 residues. Germline-derived CDR1 and CDR2 are SQVTM and ANQGSEA.

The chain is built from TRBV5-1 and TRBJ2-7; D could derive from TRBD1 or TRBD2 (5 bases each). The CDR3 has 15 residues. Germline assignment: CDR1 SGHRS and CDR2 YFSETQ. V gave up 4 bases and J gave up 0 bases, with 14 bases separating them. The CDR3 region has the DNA TGCGCCAGCAGCCGCACCGGGACCCCCTCCTACGAGCAGTACTTC. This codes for CASSRTGTPSYEQYF.